Below are 8 T cell receptor beta chains sequenced from a single sample in a study of T cells in Graves' hyperthyroidism and ophthalmopathy. Amplified TCR beta CDR3 regions came from RNA transcripts. Carried out on the TCR CDR3, a first-round RT-PCR used the HTBI primer set. TCRdb itself ran the multiplex PCR reads through MiXCR, one entry per CDR3 protein. The sample contains a few hundred thousand distinct CDR3 sequences, just under 15% of which appear only once. Sequencing was done on a sample of blood. Receptor source: a woman under 40 with Graves' hyperthyroidism.

This clonotype was observed at least ten times. The CDR3 DNA sequence: TGTGCCAGCAGTCCATTTTTGGGGGAGGGCCGGGGAGATACGCAGTATTTT. Translated, it gives CASSPFLGEGRGDTQYF. This chain joins TRBV12-3 or TRBV12-4 and TRBJ2-3; 7 bases align to TRBD2. After removal of 5 bases from V and 5 bases from J, the junction contained 16 bases not matched to a gene. The CDR3 is made up of 17 amino acids.

In its sample, this clonotype was seen many times. The chain has TRBV5-1 and TRBJ1-1, with 7 bases identical to TRBD1. The CDR3 is 15 amino acids. V lost 1 base to trimming and J lost 1 base; unmatched junction nucleotides: 4. Per the germline V gene, CDR1 is SGHRS and CDR2 is YFSETQ. Here the CDR3 reads CASSLQGTANTEAFF. CDR3 nucleotide sequence: TGCGCCAGCAGCTTGCAAGGGACAGCGAACACTGAAGCTTTCTTT.

The rearrangement uses TRBV4-1 and TRBJ2-3; no reliable D call. Germline V CDR1 and CDR2: MGHRA, YSYEKL. This CDR3 contains 17 residues. V gave up 4 bases and J gave up 0 bases, with 17 bases separating them. The DNA for the CDR3 is TGCGCCAGCAGCCGGACGGCCACCACTTCTAGCACAGATACGCAGTATTTT. Protein product: CASSRTATTSSTDTQYF.

At least ten counts were recorded for this clonotype. This chain uses TRBV5-1 with TRBJ1-1; maybe TRBD1 (5 bases). CDR3 length equals 12 residues. V lost 6 bases and J 7 bases, leaving 13 bases between the germline ends. The germline V gene has CDR1 SGHRS and CDR2 YFSETQ. The CDR3 DNA reads as TGCGCCAGCACCCTCTCTGGGGGTGAAGCTTTCTTT. Its protein product is CASTLSGGEAFF.

The V gene is TRBV27, the J gene TRBJ2-7; 10 nucleotides line up with TRBD1. The V gene end was trimmed by 6 bases and the J gene end by 1 base; junction bases not matched to a gene: 6. Per the germline V gene, CDR1 is MNHEY and CDR2 is SMNVEV (reference sequence). The CDR3 is 15 residues long. CDR3 in amino acids: CASSLGTGESYEQYF. The CDR3 DNA sequence: TGTGCCAGCAGCCTCGGGACAGGGGAGTCCTACGAGCAGTACTTC.

Concerning this clonotype itself: Here the CDR3 omits its conserved ending phenylalanine or tryptophan, so a read error is the likely source. The chain has TRBV19 and TRBJ1-2, with D possibly being TRBD1 (5 bases). Germline V gives CDR1 LNHDA, CDR2 SQIVND (reference sequence). The CDR3 has 15 amino acids. The ends were cut back, 6 bases at V and 5 bases at J, with 19 bases in the middle. The CDR3 loop reads CASSHIGVGVYGYTL. For the CDR3, the DNA is TGTGCCAGTAGCCATATAGGGGTTGGGGTTTATGGCTACACCCTC.

This chain connects TRBV9 to TRBJ1-5; 7 positions match TRBD1. Germline CDR1 reads SGDLS; CDR2 reads YYNGEE. This CDR3 is built from 18 residues. V shed 2 bases, J shed 3 bases, and the junction held 14 bases outside the gene matches. The CDR3 loop reads CASSVYPETGSHNQPQHF. In nucleotides, the CDR3 is TGTGCCAGCAGCGTCTATCCGGAGACAGGGAGTCACAATCAGCCCCAGCATTTT.

This clonotype was detected many times. The V and J genes are TRBV2 and TRBJ1-4, with TRBD1 matching over 7 bases. Germline CDR1 SNHLY, CDR2 FYNNEI. Losses at the gene ends were 5 bases for V and 3 bases for J; bases not matched to a gene: 6. This CDR3 is 15 amino acids long. DNA of the CDR3: TGTGCCAGCAGTCTTCAGGGGGAGGCTAATGAAAAACTGTTTTTT. Translating gives CASSLQGEANEKLFF.